This T cell receptor (beta chain) stems from a study of CD8 T cells in Susac syndrome. At the level of the study: Clinical remission applied to under 10 sequenced Susac syndrome patients, and about six had active disease.

The CDR3 is 15 residues long. V lost 0 bases and J lost 0, with 8 bases in between. The germline gives CDR1 MGHRA, CDR2 YSYEKL. The RNA input was roughly 0.45 to 1 ug, and it was reverse transcribed with random hexamers. The CDR3 of TCR beta was amplified by immunoSEQ multiplex PCR across 54 Vbeta and 13 Jbeta. TCRdb analysed the immunoSEQ multiplex PCR reads with MiXCR anew, one entry per CDR3 protein. The sample yields under 150,000 distinct CDR3 sequences, around 95% seen once. Specimen: CD4+ T cells from PBMCs. This TCR was recovered from a human donor with Susac syndrome. The chain is built from TRBV4-1 and TRBJ2-5; TRBD2 might be the D (5 bases). The CDR3 nucleotides read TGCGCCAGCAGCCAAGAGGGAGCTTACCAAGAGACCCAGTACTTC. The encoded protein is CASSQEGAYQETQYF.